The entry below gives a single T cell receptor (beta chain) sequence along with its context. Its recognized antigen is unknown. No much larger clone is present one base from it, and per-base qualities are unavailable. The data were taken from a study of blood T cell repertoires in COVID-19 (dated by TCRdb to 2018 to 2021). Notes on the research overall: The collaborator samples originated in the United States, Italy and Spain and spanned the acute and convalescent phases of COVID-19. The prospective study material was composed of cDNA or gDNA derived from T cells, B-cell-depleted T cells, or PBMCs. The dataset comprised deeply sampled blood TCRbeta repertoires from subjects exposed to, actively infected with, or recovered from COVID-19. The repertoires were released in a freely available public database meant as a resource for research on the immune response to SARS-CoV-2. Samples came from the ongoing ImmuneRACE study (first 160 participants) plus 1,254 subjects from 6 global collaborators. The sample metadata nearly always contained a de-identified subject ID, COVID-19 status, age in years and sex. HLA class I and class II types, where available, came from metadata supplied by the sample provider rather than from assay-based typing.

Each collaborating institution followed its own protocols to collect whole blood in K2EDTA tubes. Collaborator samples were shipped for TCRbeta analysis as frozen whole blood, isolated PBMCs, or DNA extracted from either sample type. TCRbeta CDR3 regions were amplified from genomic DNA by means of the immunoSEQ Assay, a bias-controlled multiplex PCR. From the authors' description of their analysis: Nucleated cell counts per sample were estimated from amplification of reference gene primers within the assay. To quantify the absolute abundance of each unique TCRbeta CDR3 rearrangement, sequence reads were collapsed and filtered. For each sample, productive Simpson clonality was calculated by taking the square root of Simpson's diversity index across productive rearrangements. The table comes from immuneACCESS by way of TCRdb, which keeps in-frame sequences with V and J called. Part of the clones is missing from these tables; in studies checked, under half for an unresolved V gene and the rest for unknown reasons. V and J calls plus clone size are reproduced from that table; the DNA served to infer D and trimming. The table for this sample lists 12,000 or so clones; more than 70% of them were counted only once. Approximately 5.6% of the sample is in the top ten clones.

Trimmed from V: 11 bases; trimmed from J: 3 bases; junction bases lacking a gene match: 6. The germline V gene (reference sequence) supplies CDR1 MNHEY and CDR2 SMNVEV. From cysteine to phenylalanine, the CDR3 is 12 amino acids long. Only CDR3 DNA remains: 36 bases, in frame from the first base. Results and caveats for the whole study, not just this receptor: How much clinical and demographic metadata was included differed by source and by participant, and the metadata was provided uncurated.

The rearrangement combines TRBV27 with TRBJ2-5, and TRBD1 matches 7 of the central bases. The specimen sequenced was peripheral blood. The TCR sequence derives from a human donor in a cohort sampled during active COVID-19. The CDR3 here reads CAGSGTEETQYF. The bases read TGTGCCGGCTCCGGGACAGAAGAGACCCAGTACTTC.